This paragraph covers one T cell receptor (beta chain) sequence. The antigen remains unidentified. 60 Vbeta and 13 Jbeta primers were used in PCR. Sequencing used immunoSEQ multiplex PCR; TCRdb keeps in-frame clones, though not all of them. The sample holds 150,000 to 200,000 clones, 80% to 85% seen once. These data originate in a study of cytomegalovirus exposure and HLA in healthy donors. Whole-study findings and limits: When a later analysis compared HLA-associated TCR beta chains with equally common others, the HLA-associated chains turned out to be more clonally expanded and to have lower generation probabilities. Cytomegalovirus association was listed for 150 or so TCR beta chains. The Asian-associated ancestry cluster reportedly had fewer N-insertions than the approximately 610-donor mean in a later analysis. TRBV6-2, TRBV6-3 and other indistinguishable V segments were excluded.

V was clipped by 4 bases and J by 6 bases, with 14 bases between them. The CDR3 consists of 14 residues. CDR1 is SGHDT and CDR2 is YYEEEE in the germline V gene. This TCR came from a boy aged 5 to 17 in good health and CMV-seronegative. The sample taken for sequencing was PBMCs. The chain recombines TRBV5-6 with TRBJ2-1; unclear D gene. CDR3 amino acids: CASSVLGPGNEQFF. The CDR3 region has the DNA TGTGCCAGCAGCGTGCTGGGCCCAGGCAATGAGCAGTTCTTC.